These 5 T cell receptor beta chains were sequenced from one sample in a study of blood T cell repertoires in COVID-19. Method: immunoSEQ multiplex PCR; TCRdb's copy keeps in-frame clones and lacks some. The table has some 65,000 clones, around 86% seen once. What was sequenced was peripheral blood. These receptors all stem from a man aged 35 to 55 with COVID-19, enrolled during active disease.

Only a few counts were recorded for this clone. The chain links TRBV18 to TRBJ2-7, with a possible D match to TRBD1 (5 bases). The germline V gene has CDR1 KGHSH and CDR2 LQKENI. The CDR3 consists of 12 residues. V was shortened by 2 bases and J by 5 bases, with 7 bases between the two germline ends. The DNA for the CDR3 is TGTGCCAGCTCACCATGGGGCGACGAGCAGTACTTC. This gives the protein CASSPWGDEQYF.

The genes are TRBV7-6 and TRBJ2-5; the match to TRBD2 covers 9 bases. CDR1 and CDR2 from the germline V gene are SGHVS and FNYEAQ. There are 16 residues in the CDR3. With V trimmed by 0 bases and J by 4 bases, 6 bases remained unmatched. The chain's CDR3 is CASSLAGGGAGETQYF. CDR3 in DNA: TGTGCCAGCAGCTTAGCTGGCGGGGGGGCCGGAGAGACCCAGTACTTC.

This chain joins TRBV21-1 and TRBJ2-4; whether TRBD2, the table's D call, matches the DNA was not checked. TRBV21-1 is a pseudogene. The CDR3 runs to 20 residues. DNA of the CDR3: TGTGCCAGCAGCATCTATCGGACTAGCGGGGGGGCTAAGAACAAAAACATTCAGTACTTC. Translating gives CASSIYRTSGGAKNKNIQYF.

V is TRBV11-3 and J is TRBJ2-7; tentatively, D is TRBD2 (5 bases). Trimming removed 4 bases at V and 7 bases at J, with 11 bases between. There are 12 residues in the CDR3. The germline gives CDR1 SGHNT, CDR2 YENEEA. The CDR3 sequence is CASSSTPGEQYF. CDR3 sequence (DNA): TGTGCCAGCAGCTCGACCCCGGGGGAGCAGTACTTC.

A single count supports this clone. The chain recombines TRBV6-6 with TRBJ1-1; TRBD1 agrees at 9 bases. The germline V gene encodes CDR1 MNHNY and CDR2 SVGAGI (reference sequence). V trimming: 7 bases; J trimming: 5 bases; junction bases outside the gene matches: 8. The CDR3 is 14 residues long. The CDR3 DNA reads TGTGCCAGCACGGGACAGGGAGGTCAGACTGAAGCTTTCTTT. Translating gives CASTGQGGQTEAFF.